The clone carrying this T cell receptor beta chain appeared many times. Its antigen remains unidentified. The data originate from a study of T cells in Graves' hyperthyroidism and ophthalmopathy. Overall study findings and caveats: The model anticipated ophthalmopathy a median about six months pre-onset. In blood, most of the thyroid clonotypes expanded above 0.001 were also present.

Amplification of TCR beta CDR3 regions used RNA as the template. HTBI primers were used for first-round RT-PCR of the TCR CDR3. TCRdb used MiXCR to reprocess the multiplex PCR reads, holding one entry per CDR3 protein. The table has hundreds of thousands of distinct CDR3 sequences, 45% seen once; the top ten hold 7% to 7.5%. Any patient presenting with uncontrolled infection, other autoimmune disease, pregnancy or lactation was left out. Every diagnosis used clinical symptoms, serum thyroxine and TRAb, thyroid ultrasound and orbital computed tomography. Trimming left V 6 bases short and J 1 base short, with 10 bases between. Germline CDR1 is SGHTA and CDR2 is FQGNSA. The CDR3 runs 13 residues.

V usage is TRBV7-2 and J usage is TRBJ2-7; possible D gene TRBD2, 6 bases. The sequenced material came from peripheral blood or thyroid tissue (not recorded which). This sequence originates from an adult man with Graves' disease, either hyperthyroidism or ophthalmopathy (not recorded which). The CDR3: CASRNAGSYEQYF. The CDR3 bases are TGTGCCAGCAGAAATGCGGGATCCTACGAGCAGTACTTC.